This T cell receptor beta chain was profiled in a study of early T cells in non-severe SARS-CoV-2 infection. Looking at the study overall: Alpha and beta chains were unpaired, from unsorted whole-blood bulk RNA.

CDR1 SQVTM and CDR2 ANQGSEA come from the germline V gene. Trimming left V 8 bases short and J 6 bases short, with 14 bases between. The CDR3 covers 13 residues. In this sample, this clonotype turned up a few times. Its antigen is as yet unknown. Points from the study as a whole: VDJdb-based matching was biased toward anti-spike CD8 responses and missed private and CD4 specificities.

Individual cDNA molecules carried attached unique molecular identifiers. TCRdb analysed the 5' RACE reads with MiXCR anew, one entry per CDR3 protein. The table shows 70,000 to 95,000 distinct CDR3 sequences, with roughly 14% occurring only once. Sequenced input: whole blood. The clonotype originates from an adult who was a healthcare worker with PCR-confirmed SARS-CoV-2 infection or an uninfected control (not recorded which). The V and J genes are TRBV29-1 and TRBJ1-6; D ambiguous. In DNA form, the CDR3 reads TGCAGCACCCTGGACGTTTTTAATTCACCCCTCCACTTT. It is translated as CSTLDVFNSPLHF.